This TCR beta chain was retrieved from a study of shared clonotypes between healthy human individuals. This CDR3 region has 16 residues. CDR1 is SQVTM and CDR2 is ANQGSEA in the germline V gene. V trimming: 0 bases; J trimming: 4 bases; junction bases outside the gene matches: 12. Libraries were prepared by immunoSEQ multiplex PCR; TCRdb keeps only in-frame clonotypes and omits some of them. The sample contains around 2.5 million clones, 93% of which appear only once. Sequenced material: naive CD4+ T cells from PBMCs. Subset: CD45RA+ positively selected. V is TRBV29-1 and J is TRBJ2-7, with 7 bases matching TRBD1. This sequence was found in a man between 18 and 29 years old in good health. Some clones in this sample may be carry-over from other donors' samples. The CDR3 DNA is TGCAGCGTTGAAGAAGGGGACAGATTCTTCGGGTACGAGCAGTACTTC. It specifies CSVEEGDRFFGYEQYF.